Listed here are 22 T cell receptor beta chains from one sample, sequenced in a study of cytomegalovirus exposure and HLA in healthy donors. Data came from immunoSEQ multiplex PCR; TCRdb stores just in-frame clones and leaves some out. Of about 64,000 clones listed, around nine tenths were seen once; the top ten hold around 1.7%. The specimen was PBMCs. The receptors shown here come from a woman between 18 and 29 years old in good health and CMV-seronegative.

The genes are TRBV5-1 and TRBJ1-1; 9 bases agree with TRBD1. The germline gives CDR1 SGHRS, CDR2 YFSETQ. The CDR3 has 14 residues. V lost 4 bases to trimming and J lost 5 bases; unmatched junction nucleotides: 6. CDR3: CASSTGQGGTEAFF. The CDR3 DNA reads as TGCGCCAGCAGCACGGGACAGGGAGGGACTGAAGCTTTCTTT.

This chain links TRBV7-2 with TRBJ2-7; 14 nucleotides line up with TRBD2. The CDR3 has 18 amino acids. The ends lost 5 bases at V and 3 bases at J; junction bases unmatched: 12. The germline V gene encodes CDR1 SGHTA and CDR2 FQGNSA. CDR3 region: CASSLVPGLAGAGYEQYF. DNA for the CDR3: TGTGCCAGCAGCCTAGTCCCGGGACTAGCGGGAGCTGGCTACGAGCAGTACTTC.

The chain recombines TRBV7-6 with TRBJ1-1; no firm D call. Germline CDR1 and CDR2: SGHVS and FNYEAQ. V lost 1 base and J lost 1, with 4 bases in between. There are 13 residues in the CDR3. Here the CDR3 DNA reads TGTGCCAGCAGCTTAGATCGGAACACTGAAGCTTTCTTT. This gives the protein CASSLDRNTEAFF.

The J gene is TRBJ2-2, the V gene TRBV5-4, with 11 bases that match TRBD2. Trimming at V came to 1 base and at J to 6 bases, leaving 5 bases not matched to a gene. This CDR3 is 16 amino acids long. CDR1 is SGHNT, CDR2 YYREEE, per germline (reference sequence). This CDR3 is CASSLQGLAVSGELFF. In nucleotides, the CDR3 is TGTGCCAGCAGCTTGCAGGGACTAGCGGTTTCCGGGGAGCTGTTTTTT.

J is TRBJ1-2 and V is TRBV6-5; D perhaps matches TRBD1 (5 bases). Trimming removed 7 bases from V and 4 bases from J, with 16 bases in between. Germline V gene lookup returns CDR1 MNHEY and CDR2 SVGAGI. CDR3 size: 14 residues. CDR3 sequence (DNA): TGTGCCAGCAACCATGGAGGGGAGGGCTATGGCTACACCTTC. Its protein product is CASNHGGEGYGYTF.

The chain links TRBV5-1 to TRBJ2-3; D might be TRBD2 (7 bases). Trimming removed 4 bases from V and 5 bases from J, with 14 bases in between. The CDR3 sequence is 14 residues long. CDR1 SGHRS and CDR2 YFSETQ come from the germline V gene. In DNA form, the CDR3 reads TGCGCCAGCAGCGCGGGGGCCTCTGAAGATACGCAGTATTTT. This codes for CASSAGASEDTQYF.

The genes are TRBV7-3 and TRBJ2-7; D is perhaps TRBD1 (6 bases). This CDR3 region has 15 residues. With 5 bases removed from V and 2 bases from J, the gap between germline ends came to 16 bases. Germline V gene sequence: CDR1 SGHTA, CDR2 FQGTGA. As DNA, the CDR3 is TGTGCCAGCAGCCCCGCGACAGGTACGGCCTACGAGCAGTACTTC. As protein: CASSPATGTAYEQYF.

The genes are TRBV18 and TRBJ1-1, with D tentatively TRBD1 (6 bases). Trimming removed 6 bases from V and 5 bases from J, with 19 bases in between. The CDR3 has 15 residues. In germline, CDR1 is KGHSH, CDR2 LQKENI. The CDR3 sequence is CASSRRVGQETEAFF. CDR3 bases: TGTGCCAGCTCCCGTCGCGTGGGACAAGAAACTGAAGCTTTCTTT.

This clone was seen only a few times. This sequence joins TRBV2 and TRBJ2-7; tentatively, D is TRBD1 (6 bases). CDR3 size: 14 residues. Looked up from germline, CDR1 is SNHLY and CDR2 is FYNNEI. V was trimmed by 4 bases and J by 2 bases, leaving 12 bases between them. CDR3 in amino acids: CASSVSDSPYEQYF. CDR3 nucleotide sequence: TGTGCCAGCAGTGTCTCGGACAGCCCCTACGAGCAGTACTTC.

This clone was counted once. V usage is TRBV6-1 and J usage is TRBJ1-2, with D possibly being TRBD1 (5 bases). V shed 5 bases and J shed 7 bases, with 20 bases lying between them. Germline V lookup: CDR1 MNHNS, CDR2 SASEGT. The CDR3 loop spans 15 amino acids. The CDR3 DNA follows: TGTGCCAGCAGTCGCACTATAGGGGAATTTGGTGGCTACACCTTC. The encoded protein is CASSRTIGEFGGYTF.

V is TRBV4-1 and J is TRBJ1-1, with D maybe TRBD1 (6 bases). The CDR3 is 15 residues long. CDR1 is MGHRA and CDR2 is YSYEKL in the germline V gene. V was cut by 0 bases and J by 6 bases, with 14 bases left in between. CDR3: CASSQDVSRGAEAFF. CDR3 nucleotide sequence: TGCGCCAGCAGCCAAGACGTAAGCAGGGGCGCTGAAGCTTTCTTT.

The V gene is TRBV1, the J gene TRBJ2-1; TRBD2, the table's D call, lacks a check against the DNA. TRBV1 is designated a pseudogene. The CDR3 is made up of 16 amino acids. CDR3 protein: CTSSHSTSGSYNEQFF. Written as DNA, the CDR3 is TGCACCAGCAGCCACAGTACTAGTGGGTCCTACAATGAGCAGTTCTTC.

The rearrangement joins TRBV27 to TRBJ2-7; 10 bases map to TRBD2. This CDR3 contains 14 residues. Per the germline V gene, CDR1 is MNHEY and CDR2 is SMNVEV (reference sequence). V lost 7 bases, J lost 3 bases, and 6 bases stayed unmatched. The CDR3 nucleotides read TGTGCCAGCACCCTGACTAGCGGGCTCTACGAGCAGTACTTC. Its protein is CASTLTSGLYEQYF.

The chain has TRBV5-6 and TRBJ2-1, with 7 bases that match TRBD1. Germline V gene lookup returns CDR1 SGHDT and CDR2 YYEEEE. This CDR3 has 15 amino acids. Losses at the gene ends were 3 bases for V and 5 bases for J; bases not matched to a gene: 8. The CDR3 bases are TGTGCCAGCAGCTGGGTAGGGGACAGAGACAATGAGCAGTTCTTC. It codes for CASSWVGDRDNEQFF. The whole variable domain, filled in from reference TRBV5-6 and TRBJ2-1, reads DAGVTQSPTHLIKTRGQQVTLRCSPKSGHDTVSWYQQALGQGPQFIFQYYEEEERQRGNFPDRFSGHQFPNYSSELNVNALLLGDSALYLCASSWVGDRDNEQFFGPGTRLTVL.

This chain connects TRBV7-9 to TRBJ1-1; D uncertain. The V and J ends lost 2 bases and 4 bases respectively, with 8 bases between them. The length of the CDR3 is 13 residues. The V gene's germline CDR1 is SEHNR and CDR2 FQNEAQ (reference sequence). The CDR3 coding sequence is TGTGCCAGCAGCTTATTGGAGTCCACTGAAGCTTTCTTT. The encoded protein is CASSLLESTEAFF.

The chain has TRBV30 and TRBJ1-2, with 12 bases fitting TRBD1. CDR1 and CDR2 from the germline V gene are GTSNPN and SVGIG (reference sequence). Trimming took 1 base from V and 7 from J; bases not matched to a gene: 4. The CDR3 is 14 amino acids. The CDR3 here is CAWSGGQGAGGYTF. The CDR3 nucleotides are TGTGCCTGGAGTGGGGGACAGGGGGCCGGTGGCTACACCTTC.

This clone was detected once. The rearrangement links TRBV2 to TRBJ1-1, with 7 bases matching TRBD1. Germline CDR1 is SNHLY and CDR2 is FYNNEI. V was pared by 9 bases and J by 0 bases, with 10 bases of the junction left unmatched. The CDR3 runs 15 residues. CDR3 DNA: TGTGCCAGTTTGAGGGGGCTGCGGATGAACACTGAAGCTTTCTTT. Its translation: CASLRGLRMNTEAFF.

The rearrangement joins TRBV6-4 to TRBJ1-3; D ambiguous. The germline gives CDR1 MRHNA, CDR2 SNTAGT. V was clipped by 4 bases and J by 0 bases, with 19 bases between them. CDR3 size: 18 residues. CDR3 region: CASSVGKKPLSSGNTIYF. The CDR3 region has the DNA TGTGCCAGCAGTGTCGGGAAGAAACCACTCAGCTCTGGAAACACCATATATTTT.

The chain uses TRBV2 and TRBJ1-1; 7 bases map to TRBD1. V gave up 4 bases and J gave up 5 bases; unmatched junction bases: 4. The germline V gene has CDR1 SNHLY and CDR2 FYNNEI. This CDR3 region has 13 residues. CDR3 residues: CASSGAGGTEAFF. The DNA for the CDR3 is TGTGCCAGCAGTGGGGCAGGGGGGACTGAAGCTTTCTTT.

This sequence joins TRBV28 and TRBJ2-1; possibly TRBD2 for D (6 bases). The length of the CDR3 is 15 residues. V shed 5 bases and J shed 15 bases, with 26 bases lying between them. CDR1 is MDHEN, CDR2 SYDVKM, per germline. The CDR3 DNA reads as TGTGCCAGCAGTCCTCCCTACGGAGGGCCGGCCGAAAGGTTCTTC. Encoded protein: CASSPPYGGPAERFF. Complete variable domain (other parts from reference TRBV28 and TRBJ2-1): DVKVTQSSRYLVKRTGEKVFLECVQDMDHENMFWYRQDPGLGLRLIYFSYDVKMKEKGDIPEGYSVSREKKERFSLILESASTNQTSMYLCASSPPYGGPAERFFGPGTRLTVL.

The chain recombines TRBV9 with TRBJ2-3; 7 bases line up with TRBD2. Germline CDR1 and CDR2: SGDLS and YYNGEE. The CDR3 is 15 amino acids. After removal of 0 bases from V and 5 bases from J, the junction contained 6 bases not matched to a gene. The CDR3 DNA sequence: TGTGCCAGCAGCGTAGCCCCAGGGAGGGGAGATACGCAGTATTTT. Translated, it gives CASSVAPGRGDTQYF.

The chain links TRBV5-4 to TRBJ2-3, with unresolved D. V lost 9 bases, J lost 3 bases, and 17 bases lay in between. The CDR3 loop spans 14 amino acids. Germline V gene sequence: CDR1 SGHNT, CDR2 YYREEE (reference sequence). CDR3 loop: CAISYGFGTDTQYF. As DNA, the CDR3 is TGTGCCATCTCCTACGGGTTTGGTACAGATACGCAGTATTTT. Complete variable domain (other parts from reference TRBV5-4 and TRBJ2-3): ETGVTQSPTHLIKTRGQQVTLRCSSQSGHNTVSWYQQALGQGPQFIFQYYREEENGRGNFPPRFSGLQFPNYSSELNVNALELDDSALYLCAISYGFGTDTQYFGPGTRLTVL.